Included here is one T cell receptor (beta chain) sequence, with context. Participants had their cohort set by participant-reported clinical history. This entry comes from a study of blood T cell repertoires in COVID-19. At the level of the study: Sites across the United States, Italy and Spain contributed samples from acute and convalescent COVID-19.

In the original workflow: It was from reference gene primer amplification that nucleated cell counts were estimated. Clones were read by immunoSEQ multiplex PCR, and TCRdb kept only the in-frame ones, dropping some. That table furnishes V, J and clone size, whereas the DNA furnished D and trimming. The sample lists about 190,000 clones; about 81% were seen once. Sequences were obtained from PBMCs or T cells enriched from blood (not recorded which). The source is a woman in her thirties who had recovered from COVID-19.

The CDR3 sequence is CAWSSGAYEQYF. In DNA, the CDR3 is TGTGCCTGGAGTTCGGGAGCCTACGAGCAGTACTTC. The genes are TRBV30 and TRBJ2-7; D possibly corresponds to TRBD2 (6 bases). Germline assignment: CDR1 GTSNPN and CDR2 SVGIG (reference sequence). V was trimmed by 2 bases and J by 2 bases, leaving 7 bases between them. This CDR3 comprises 12 residues.